This T cell receptor beta chain was obtained from a study of T cell responses to AZD1222 COVID-19 vaccine (dated by TCRdb to the early 2020s). Study-wide context: AZD1222 recipients with second doses at about 4 weeks or about 12 weeks were pooled, because spike-specific TCR depth and breadth did not differ between schedules. A total of over 230 trial participants underwent TCR sequencing, of whom under 220 had received two doses of AZD1222 and approximately 25 had received two doses of the MenACWY control vaccine. Trial participants were enrolled by age into 18-55, 56-69 and 70-plus year subgroups, with approximately 150, 28 and 58 TCR-sequenced participants respectively.

CDR1 SGHNT and CDR2 YENEEA were looked up in the germline V gene. From its cysteine to its phenylalanine, the CDR3 spans 14 amino acids. This entry keeps only the CDR3 DNA: 42 bases, framed from base 1. V is trimmed back by 3 bases and J by 5 bases, and the junction contains 4 bases that no gene match accounts for. This clone was counted once. Its specific antigen is unknown. Base qualities are not provided; no much larger clone lies one nucleotide away. Read against the paper, the sample's time point label means: baseline before first vaccination. Vaccinee samples came from UK trials COV001 and COV002, including a single-blind randomized controlled phase 2/3 trial of AZD1222 (ChAdOx1 nCoV-19) in healthy adults. Trial participant PBMC samples were collected at day 0 and day 28 after the second dose for TCRbeta chain sequencing. What the research found in general, with its limitations: Nearly half of unique spike-specific TCRs reportedly recognized epitopes outside regions mutated in the B.1.351 and B.1.1.7 variants. Conclusions about previously exposed vaccinees are limited because only six or seven AZD1222 recipients were SARS-CoV-2 seropositive at baseline. After two AZD1222 doses, both the breadth and the depth of spike-specific TCRs were significantly higher than at day 0 and than in MenACWY recipients. Because no day 14 peak-response samples were available, repertoires were characterized only after the peak T cell response. Vaccine-associated CD4 TCRs spanned the whole spike protein, with dominant responses in regions 160-218 and 743-854. Most participants were white British and females outnumbered males, and the authors suggested that clonal diversity may have been underestimated. The 56-69-year group was small, and its depth increase did not reach significance, likely because of low power.

The CDR3 regions of human TCRbeta chains were analyzed by immunosequencing. The original methods were these. TCRs in the repertoires were matched against a reference library of SARS-CoV-2-specific TCRs that had been generated with the MIRA antigen-specificity platform. Breadth was defined as the fraction of unique TCRs that were SARS-CoV-2-associated, and depth was defined as the fraction of total T cells that were SARS-CoV-2-associated. Using the MIRA data, each spike-specific TCR was assigned both to the spike region to which the TCR was reactive and to a CD4 or CD8 class. Log10-transformed breadth and depth values were compared by one-way ANOVA with Sidak's multiple comparisons tests. In its TCRdb copy, this immuneACCESS table keeps in-frame sequences only and misses some clones. Where compared with another copy, unresolved V genes explain less than half of these, and the others have no known cause. That table gives V, J and clone size, and the DNA gave D and trimming. In this sample the table shows about 170,000 clones, 75% to 90% of which occur a single time. The ten largest account for about 6.9% of the sample.

The chain employs TRBV11-3 and TRBJ2-3; 8 of the junction bases match TRBD2. This receptor was identified in an adult in good health. The sequencing here drew on peripheral blood, taken on day 0 of AZD1222 vaccination. The nucleotide sequence reads as follows: TGTGCCAGCAGCTTCGGGGGGGCTAAAGATACGCAGTATTTT. Its protein is CASSFGGAKDTQYF.